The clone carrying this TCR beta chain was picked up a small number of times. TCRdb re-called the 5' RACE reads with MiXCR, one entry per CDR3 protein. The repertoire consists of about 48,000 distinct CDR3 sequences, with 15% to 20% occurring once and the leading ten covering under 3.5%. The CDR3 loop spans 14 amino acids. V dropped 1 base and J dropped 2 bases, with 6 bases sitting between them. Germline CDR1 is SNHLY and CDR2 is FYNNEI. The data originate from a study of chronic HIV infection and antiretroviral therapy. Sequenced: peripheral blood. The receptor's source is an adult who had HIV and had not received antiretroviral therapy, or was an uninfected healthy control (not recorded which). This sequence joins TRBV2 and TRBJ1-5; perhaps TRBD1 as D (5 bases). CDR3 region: CASSEGGGNQPQHF. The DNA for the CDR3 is TGTGCCAGCAGTGAAGGGGGCGGCAATCAGCCCCAGCATTTT.